This TCR beta chain came from a study of blood T cell repertoires in COVID-19. Per the original data handling: From reference gene primer amplification, estimates of nucleated cell counts were derived. Produced via immunoSEQ multiplex PCR; TCRdb's table is partial and in-frame only. Clonal size and the V and J genes are those of that table, whereas D and trimming came from the DNA. The sample has fewer than 200,000 clones; about four fifths are singletons. Of note for this clone: Relative to the germline gene, one junction end is altered; a read error may explain this.

Germline V gene lookup returns CDR1 SSHAT and CDR2 FNYEAQ (reference sequence). The CDR3 is 15 residues long. Sample: PBMCs or T cells enriched from blood (not recorded which). The origin of this receptor is a woman between 45 and 60 years old in a cohort exposed to, infected with or recovered from COVID-19 (not recorded which). The rearrangement joins TRBV7-7 to TRBJ2-3; possibly TRBD2 for D (6 bases). The CDR3 DNA reads TGTGCTAGCAGCTTAGTGGGGGGAGGCACAGATACGCAGTATTTT. Residues: CASSLVGGGTDTQYF.